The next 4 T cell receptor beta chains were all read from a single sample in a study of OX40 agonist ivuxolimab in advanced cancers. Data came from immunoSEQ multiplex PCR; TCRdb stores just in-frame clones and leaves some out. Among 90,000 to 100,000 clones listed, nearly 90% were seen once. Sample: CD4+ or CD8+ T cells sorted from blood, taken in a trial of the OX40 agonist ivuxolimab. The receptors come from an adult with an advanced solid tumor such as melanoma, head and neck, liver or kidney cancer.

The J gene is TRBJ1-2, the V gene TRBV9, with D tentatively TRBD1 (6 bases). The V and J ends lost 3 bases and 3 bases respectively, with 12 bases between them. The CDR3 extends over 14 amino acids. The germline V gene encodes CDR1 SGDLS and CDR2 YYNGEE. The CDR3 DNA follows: TGTGCCAGCAGCGCTACAGGGAATGACTATGGCTACACCTTC. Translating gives CASSATGNDYGYTF. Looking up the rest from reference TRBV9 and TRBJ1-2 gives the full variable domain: DSGVTQTPKHLITATGQRVTLRCSPRSGDLSVYWYQQSLDQGLQFLIQYYNGEERAKGNILERFSAQQFPDLHSELNLSSLELGDSALYFCASSATGNDYGYTFGSGTRLTVV.

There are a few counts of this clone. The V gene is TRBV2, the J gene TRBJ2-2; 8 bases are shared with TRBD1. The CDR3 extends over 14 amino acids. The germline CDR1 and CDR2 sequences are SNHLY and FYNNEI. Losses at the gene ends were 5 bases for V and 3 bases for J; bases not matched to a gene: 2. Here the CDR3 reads CASSQDRDTGELFF. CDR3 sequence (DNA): TGTGCCAGCAGTCAGGACAGGGACACCGGGGAGCTGTTTTTT.

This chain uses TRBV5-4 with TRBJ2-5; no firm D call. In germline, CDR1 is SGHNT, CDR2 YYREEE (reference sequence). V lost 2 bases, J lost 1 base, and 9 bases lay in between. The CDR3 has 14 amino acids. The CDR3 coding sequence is TGTGCCAGCAGCTTTCCCAACCCCCAAGAGACCCAGTACTTC. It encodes CASSFPNPQETQYF. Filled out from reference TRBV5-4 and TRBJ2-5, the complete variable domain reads ETGVTQSPTHLIKTRGQQVTLRCSSQSGHNTVSWYQQALGQGPQFIFQYYREEENGRGNFPPRFSGLQFPNYSSELNVNALELDDSALYLCASSFPNPQETQYFGPGTRLLVL.

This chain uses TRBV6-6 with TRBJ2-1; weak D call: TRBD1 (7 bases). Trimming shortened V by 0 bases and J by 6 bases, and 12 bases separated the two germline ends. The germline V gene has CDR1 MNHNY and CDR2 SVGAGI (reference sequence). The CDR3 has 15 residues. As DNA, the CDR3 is TGTGCCAGCAGTTACTCCAGGGGGGCGGGCAATGAGCAGTTCTTC. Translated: CASSYSRGAGNEQFF.